The entry below gives a single T cell receptor beta chain sequence along with its context. From germline, CDR1 is SQVTM and CDR2 ANQGSEA. V shed 5 bases, J shed 2 bases, and the junction held 5 bases outside the gene matches. This CDR3 spans 14 amino acids. These data come from a study of blood T cell repertoires in COVID-19. Study overall: Donors in the United States, Italy and Spain gave samples during acute or convalescent COVID-19.

Per the original methods: Estimation of nucleated cell counts relied on the amplification of reference gene primers. The assay was immunoSEQ multiplex PCR, and TCRdb's table has in-frame clones only and misses some. The DNA gave D and trimming, while V, J and clone size come from that table. In the table there are more than 250,000 clones, roughly 85% of which are singletons. The clonotype comes from a woman aged 25 to 39 who had recovered from COVID-19. This sequence joins TRBV29-1 and TRBJ1-3, with 8 bases matching TRBD1. Sequenced input: PBMCs or T cells enriched from blood (not recorded which). CDR3 protein: CSVTGTGAGNTIYF. CDR3 nucleotide sequence: TGCAGCGTTACAGGGACAGGAGCTGGAAACACCATATATTTT.